A selection of T cell receptor beta chains follows, all from one sample in a study of T-cell memory formation after mild COVID-19. TCRdb independently ran MiXCR on the 5' RACE reads; one entry per CDR3 protein. Of a few hundred thousand distinct CDR3 sequences listed, over 9% are singletons. Sequenced sample: PBMCs or a T cell subset sorted from them (not recorded which). The receptors derive from a man between 18 and 29 years old who had mild COVID-19 (a few samples of this study predate the infection). Cell type and time point are not known. The CDR3 runs from the conserved cysteine through the conserved F or W. D genes are given only for firm matches. The size of a clone is reported for some rows only, either as once, few or many, or as a class for expanded clones.

clone size,V gene,D gene,J gene,CDR3 protein,CDR3 DNA
.,TRBV7-6,TRBD2,TRBJ2-7,CASSRSGGVYEQYF,TGTGCCAGCAGCCGAAGCGGGGGAGTCTACGAGCAGTACTTC
few,TRBV15,.,TRBJ2-3,CATSRVGRVLTDTQYF,TGTGCCACCAGCAGAGTCGGGCGGGTATTAACAGATACGCAGTATTTT
many,TRBV7-9,.,TRBJ2-5,CASSFSFRETQYF,TGTGCCAGCAGCTTTTCGTTCAGAGAGACCCAGTACTTC
.,TRBV4-1,.,TRBJ1-2,CASSQDRTVYGYTF,TGCGCCAGCAGCCAAGACCGGACGGTCTATGGCTACACCTTC
few,TRBV18,.,TRBJ2-3,CASSPVQAPSDTQYF,TGTGCCAGCTCACCTGTCCAGGCCCCATCAGATACGCAGTATTTT
few,TRBV7-9,.,TRBJ1-1,CASSLRVQNTEAFF,TGTGCCAGCAGCTTGAGAGTGCAGAACACTGAAGCTTTCTTT
few,TRBV4-3,TRBD1,TRBJ2-1,CASSRATGEPTDEQFF,TGCGCCAGCAGCCGGGCCACAGGGGAACCCACGGATGAGCAGTTCTTC
few,TRBV12-3/TRBV12-4,TRBD2,TRBJ2-1,CASSWSSSGGAIYEQFF,TGTGCCAGCAGTTGGAGCTCTAGCGGGGGGGCTATATATGAGCAGTTCTTC
few,TRBV25-1,TRBD2,TRBJ2-5,CASSEYLTAGGLETQYF,TGTGCCAGCAGTGAATACCTGACTGCGGGGGGTCTGGAGACCCAGTACTTC
.,TRBV12-3/TRBV12-4,.,TRBJ2-7,CASTGGGRNSYEQYF,TGTGCCAGCACCGGGGGCGGGCGGAACTCCTACGAGCAGTACTTC
few,TRBV6-2/TRBV6-3,.,TRBJ2-1,CASGWGGAANEQFF,TGTGCCAGCGGCTGGGGTGGGGCTGCCAATGAGCAGTTCTTC
few,TRBV20-1,.,TRBJ2-1,CSARDTRGGSYNEQFF,TGCAGTGCTAGAGATACCAGGGGGGGTTCCTACAATGAGCAGTTCTTC
many,TRBV12-3/TRBV12-4,.,TRBJ2-7,CASSFRRGDEQYF,TGTGCCAGCAGTTTCCGGCGGGGAGATGAGCAGTACTTC
.,TRBV27,.,TRBJ1-5,CASSRGSFNQPQHF,TGTGCCAGCAGTCGGGGCAGCTTCAATCAGCCCCAGCATTTT
few,TRBV6-6,.,TRBJ1-4,CASSYQEKLFF,TGTGCCAGCAGTTATCAGGAAAAACTGTTTTTT
few,TRBV4-1,TRBD2,TRBJ2-7,CASSQHLGLAGTEQYF,TGCGCCAGCAGCCAACACCTGGGACTAGCAGGGACTGAGCAGTACTTC
.,TRBV12-3/TRBV12-4,.,TRBJ1-5,CASSLGGTVNQPQHF,TGTGCCAGCAGTTTAGGGGGGACGGTCAATCAGCCCCAGCATTTT
.,TRBV19,.,TRBJ2-6,CASRPGDSGANVLTF,TGTGCCAGTAGGCCAGGGGACTCTGGGGCCAACGTCCTGACTTTC
.,TRBV7-2,TRBD2,TRBJ2-3,CASSHPGLAGGLVGDTQYF,TGTGCCAGCAGCCACCCGGGACTAGCGGGAGGTTTAGTAGGAGATACGCAGTATTTT
few,TRBV7-2,.,TRBJ1-1,CASSSQTVMVDTEAFF,TGTGCCAGCAGCTCCCAGACAGTCATGGTAGACACTGAAGCTTTCTTT
few,TRBV7-9,TRBD2,TRBJ2-1,CASSPGLASLFRHEQFF,TGTGCCAGCAGCCCTGGACTAGCGTCACTTTTTCGTCATGAGCAGTTCTTC
.,TRBV12-3/TRBV12-4,.,TRBJ1-3,CASRRPIGNTIYF,TGTGCCAGCCGACGTCCCATTGGAAACACCATATATTTT
few,TRBV23-1,.,TRBJ2-3,CASSQSYGQYF,TGCGCCAGCAGTCAATCATATGGGCAGTATTTT
medium-sized,TRBV10-1,.,TRBJ2-7,CASSPGNSYEQYF,TGTGCCAGCAGCCCGGGAAACTCCTACGAGCAGTACTTC
.,TRBV12-3/TRBV12-4,.,TRBJ1-3,CASTRLGNTIYF,TGTGCCAGCACCAGACTCGGAAACACCATATATTTT
few,TRBV5-1,.,TRBJ2-3,CASRFSGFKDTQYF,TGCGCCAGCAGGTTCTCCGGGTTCAAAGATACGCAGTATTTT